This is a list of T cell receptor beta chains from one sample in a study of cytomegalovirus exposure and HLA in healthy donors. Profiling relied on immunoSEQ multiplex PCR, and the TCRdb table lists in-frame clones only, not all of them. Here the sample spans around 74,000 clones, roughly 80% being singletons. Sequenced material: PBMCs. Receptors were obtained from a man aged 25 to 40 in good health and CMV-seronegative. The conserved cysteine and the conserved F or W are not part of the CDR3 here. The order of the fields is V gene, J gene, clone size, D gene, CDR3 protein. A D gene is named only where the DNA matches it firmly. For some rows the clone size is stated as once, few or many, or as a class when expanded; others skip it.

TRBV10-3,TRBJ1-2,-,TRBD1,AISELPLTGGGYT
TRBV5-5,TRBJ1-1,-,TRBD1,ASSFNRGLNTEAF
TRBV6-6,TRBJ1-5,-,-,ASSQGQTSQPQH
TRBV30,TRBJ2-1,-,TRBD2,AWSKGLAGAADEQF
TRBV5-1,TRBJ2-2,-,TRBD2,ASSLAGGSAGELF
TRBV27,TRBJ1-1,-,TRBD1,ASSFSPTGATEAF
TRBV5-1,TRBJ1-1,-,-,ASSLSPGETEAF
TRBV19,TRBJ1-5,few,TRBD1,ASSIPLGGQNNQPQH
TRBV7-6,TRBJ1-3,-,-,ASSPQGGDTIY
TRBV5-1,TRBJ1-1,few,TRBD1,ASKDRVVVGDTEAF
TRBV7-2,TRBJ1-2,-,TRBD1,ASSLDQGDYYGYT
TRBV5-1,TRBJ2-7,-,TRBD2,ASSTGTSGYEQY
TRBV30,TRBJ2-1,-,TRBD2,AWSPGTRNEQF
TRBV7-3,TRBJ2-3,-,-,ASSLRVPTDTQY
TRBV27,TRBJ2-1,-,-,ASRTPLGDLNNEQF
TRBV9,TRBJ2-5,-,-,ASSGKGGTQY
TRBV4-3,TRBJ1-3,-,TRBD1,ASSPWTGEGNTIY
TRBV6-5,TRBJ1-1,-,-,ASSYERASPRTEAF
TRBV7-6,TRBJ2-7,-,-,ASSLGVGGSSYEQY
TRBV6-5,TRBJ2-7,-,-,ASSYSTPGDEQY
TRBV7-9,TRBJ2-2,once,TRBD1,ASGRRGTGSSHAGELF
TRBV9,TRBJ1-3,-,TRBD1,ASSVTGANTIY